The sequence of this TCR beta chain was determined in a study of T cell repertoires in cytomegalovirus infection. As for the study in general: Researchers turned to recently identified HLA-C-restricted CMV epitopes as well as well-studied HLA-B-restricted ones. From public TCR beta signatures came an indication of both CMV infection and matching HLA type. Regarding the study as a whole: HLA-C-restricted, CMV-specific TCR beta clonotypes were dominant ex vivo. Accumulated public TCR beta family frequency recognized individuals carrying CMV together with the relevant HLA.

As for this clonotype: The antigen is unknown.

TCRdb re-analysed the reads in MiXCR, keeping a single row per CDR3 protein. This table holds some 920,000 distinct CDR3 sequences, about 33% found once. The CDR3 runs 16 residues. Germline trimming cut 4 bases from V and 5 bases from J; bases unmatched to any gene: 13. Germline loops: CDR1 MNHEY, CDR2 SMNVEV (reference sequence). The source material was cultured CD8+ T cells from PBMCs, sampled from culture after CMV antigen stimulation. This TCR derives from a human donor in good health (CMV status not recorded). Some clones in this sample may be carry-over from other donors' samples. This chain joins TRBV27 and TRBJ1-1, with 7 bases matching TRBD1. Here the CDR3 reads CASSSTYRGSGTEAFF. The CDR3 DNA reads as TGTGCCAGCAGTTCTACTTACAGGGGCTCGGGGACTGAAGCTTTCTTT.